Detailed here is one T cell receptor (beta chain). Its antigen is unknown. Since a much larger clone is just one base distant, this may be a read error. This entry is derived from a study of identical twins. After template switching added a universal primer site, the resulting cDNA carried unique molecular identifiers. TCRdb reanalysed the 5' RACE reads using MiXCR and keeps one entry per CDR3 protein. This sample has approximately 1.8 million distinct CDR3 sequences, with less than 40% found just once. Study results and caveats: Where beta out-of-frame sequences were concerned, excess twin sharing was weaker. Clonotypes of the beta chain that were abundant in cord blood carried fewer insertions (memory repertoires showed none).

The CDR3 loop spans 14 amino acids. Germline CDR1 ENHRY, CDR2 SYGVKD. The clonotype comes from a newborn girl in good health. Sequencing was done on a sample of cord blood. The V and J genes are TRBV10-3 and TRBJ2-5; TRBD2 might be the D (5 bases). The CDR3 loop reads CAISEPGIQEAQYF. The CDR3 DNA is TGTGCCATCAGTGAACCCGGGATTCAAGAGGCCCAGTACTTC.